This paragraph reports one T cell receptor (beta chain). The antigen remains unidentified. The CDR3 is 14 amino acids. Germline-derived CDR1 and CDR2 are SEHNR and FQNEAQ (reference sequence). V shed 6 bases and J shed 2 bases, with 13 bases lying between them. The data originate from a study of T cell responses to AZD1222 COVID-19 vaccine. The data were produced by immunoSEQ multiplex PCR, yet TCRdb's version contains in-frame clones alone and is incomplete. Among approximately 76,000 clones, 85% to 95% were seen once, and the ten largest hold about 4.9%. Study-wide results and limits: Repertoire sampling was restricted to post-peak T cell response timepoints. The study found vaccine-associated CD4 TCRs spanning spike, dominant at 160-218 and 743-854.

This chain joins TRBV7-9 and TRBJ2-5; the D gene is possibly TRBD1 (6 bases). The source is an adult in good health. Here the sequenced sample was peripheral blood, taken on day 0 of MenACWY control vaccination. The CDR3: CASRSPGDQETQYF. In DNA form, the CDR3 reads TGTGCCAGCAGGTCGCCAGGGGATCAAGAGACCCAGTACTTC.